This T cell receptor (beta chain) was sequenced during a study of patients and donors after allogeneic stem cell transplantation. This clonotype turned up a few times. With 2 bases removed from V and 8 bases from J, the gap between germline ends came to 9 bases. This CDR3 spans 12 amino acids. The V gene's germline CDR1 is WSHSY and CDR2 SAAADI. Each CDR3 protein gets one entry after TCRdb re-called the RT-PCR reads with MiXCR. The table lists over 130,000 distinct CDR3 sequences, over 30% of them singletons. The TCR sequence derives from a human donor who was either an allogeneic HSCT recipient or a stem cell or donor lymphocyte infusion donor (not recorded which). It is not recorded whose cells these are; they may come from a transplant donor. The specimen was blood, either unsorted or a sorted T cell fraction (not recorded which). This chain links TRBV10-2 with TRBJ1-2; TRBD1 might be the D (5 bases). This chain's CDR3 is CASSELGGGYTF. The CDR3 bases are TGCGCCAGCAGTGAGCTTGGGGGAGGCTACACCTTC.